This passage covers 14 T cell receptor beta chains from one sample sequenced in a study of T cells in Graves' hyperthyroidism and ophthalmopathy. From RNA transcripts, TCR beta CDR3 regions were amplified. The HTBI primer set served for first-round RT-PCR of the TCR CDR3. TCRdb reprocessed the multiplex PCR reads with MiXCR, giving one entry per CDR3 protein. The data hold over 350,000 distinct CDR3 sequences, with about 14% observed a single time. The specimen sequenced was blood. These receptors came from a young man with Graves' ophthalmopathy.

There are many counts of this clonotype. This chain connects TRBV3-1 to TRBJ2-3; unclear D gene. Germline CDR1 reads LGHDT; CDR2 reads YNNKEL (reference sequence). V dropped 4 bases and J dropped 4 bases, with 12 bases sitting between them. This CDR3 is built from 14 residues. The CDR3 DNA follows: TGTGCCAGCAGCCGGTCTGGAACGCCAGATACGCAGTATTTT. Translating gives CASSRSGTPDTQYF.

This clonotype was detected ten times or more. The chain joins TRBV20-1 to TRBJ2-7; 7 bases are a match to TRBD1. This CDR3 spans 12 amino acids. The germline gives CDR1 DFQATT, CDR2 SNEGSKA (reference sequence). J gave up 6 bases and V 5 bases, and 7 bases lay outside the gene matches. CDR3 loop: CSAGKQGFEQYF. As DNA, the CDR3 is TGCAGTGCTGGGAAACAGGGGTTCGAGCAGTACTTC.

This clonotype was detected only a few times. A read error may explain this, as a much larger clone is one base away. This chain uses TRBV6-5 with TRBJ2-7; D is ambiguous. The germline V gene has CDR1 MNHEY and CDR2 SVGAGI. The CDR3 covers 16 residues. The V and J ends lost 2 bases and 2 bases respectively, with 16 bases between them. The CDR3 region has the DNA TGTGCCAGCAGTTACGGCCCCGGGCCGGTGACCTACGAGCAGTACTTC. This codes for CASSYGPGPVTYEQYF.

There are a few counts of this clonotype. V usage is TRBV20-1 and J usage is TRBJ2-5; the match to TRBD2 covers 7 bases. The V segment lost 4 bases and the J segment 2 bases; nucleotides outside the gene matches: 4. There are 13 residues in the CDR3. CDR1 and CDR2 (germline): DFQATT, SNEGSKA (reference sequence). Here the CDR3 reads CSAIGGGQETQYF. The CDR3 DNA sequence: TGCAGTGCTATTGGGGGGGGGCAAGAGACCCAGTACTTC.

This clonotype was picked up many times. CDR3 in amino acids: CASGLRDDETQYF. The CDR3 coding sequence is TGTGCCAGTGGCCTCCGGGACGACGAGACCCAGTACTTC. The chain joins TRBV7-9 to TRBJ2-5; D may correspond to TRBD1 or TRBD2 (5 bases each). The V and J ends lost 9 bases and 5 bases respectively, with 16 bases between them. The CDR3 runs 13 residues. Germline CDR1 and CDR2: SEHNR and FQNEAQ (reference sequence).

This clonotype was observed at least ten times. This chain joins TRBV6-2 or TRBV6-3 and TRBJ2-1; D is unclear. This CDR3 is built from 12 residues. V was cut by 8 bases and J by 2 bases, with 7 bases left in between. CDR1 and CDR2 from the germline V gene are MNHEY and SVGEGT. CDR3 nucleotides: TGTGCCAGCCACAGTACCTACAATGAGCAGTTCTTC. Amino acid sequence: CASHSTYNEQFF.

A few counts support this clonotype. It may be a read error: a sequence one base away is much more abundant. The V and J genes are TRBV6-5 and TRBJ2-7; 13 nucleotides line up with TRBD2. Trimming cost V 4 bases and J 6 bases; bases outside gene matches: 9. CDR1 and CDR2 from the germline V gene are MNHEY and SVGAGI. The CDR3 extends over 16 amino acids. The CDR3 DNA follows: TGTGCCAGCAGTTCCTCCACTAGCGGGAGGGCCTGCGAGCAGTACTTC. As protein: CASSSSTSGRACEQYF.

This chain connects TRBV4-2 to TRBJ2-3; 13 nucleotides line up with TRBD2. This CDR3 contains 16 residues. CDR1 is LGHNA and CDR2 is YNFKEQ in the germline V gene. The ends lost 2 bases at V and 3 bases at J; junction bases unmatched: 2. The CDR3 reads CASSQLLAGGTDTQYF. CDR3 DNA: TGTGCCAGCAGCCAACTACTAGCGGGAGGGACAGATACGCAGTATTTT.

This clonotype was seen many times. The chain has TRBV6-5 and TRBJ2-5, with D possibly matching TRBD1 (6 bases). V shed 1 base and J shed 3 bases, with 15 bases lying between them. The CDR3 runs 16 residues. CDR1 MNHEY and CDR2 SVGAGI come from the germline V gene. The CDR3 loop is CASSYWGTHREETQYF. The CDR3 coding sequence is TGTGCCAGCAGTTACTGGGGGACACATAGAGAAGAGACCCAGTACTTC.

The chain couples TRBV15 to TRBJ2-1; TRBD1 matches 7 bases. The CDR3 spans 13 residues. V lost 0 bases, J lost 13 bases, and 6 bases stayed unmatched. The V gene's germline CDR1 is LNHNV and CDR2 YYDKDF (reference sequence). This CDR3 is CATSRDKGAQQFF. CDR3 DNA: TGTGCCACCAGCAGAGACAAGGGGGCCCAACAGTTCTTC.

The chain uses TRBV24-1 and TRBJ1-2; D is undetermined. Germline V CDR1 and CDR2: KGHDR, SFDVKD. The V end was cut by 3 bases, the J end by 5 bases, with 9 bases between. The CDR3 consists of 13 residues. The CDR3 bases are TGTGCCACCAGTGATCAGGTTGGATATGGCTACACCTTC. Its protein product is CATSDQVGYGYTF.

This clonotype was counted many times. The chain combines TRBV6-6 with TRBJ2-7; D is undetermined. V was clipped by 2 bases and J by 4 bases, with 12 bases between them. This CDR3 spans 14 amino acids. Germline lookup yields CDR1 MNHNY and CDR2 SVGAGI (reference sequence). This CDR3 reads CASSYGFGSYEQYF. For the CDR3, the DNA is TGTGCCAGCAGTTACGGGTTTGGCAGTTACGAGCAGTACTTC.

This clonotype was seen ten or more times. The V and J genes are TRBV2 and TRBJ2-1; weak D call: TRBD2 (6 bases). This CDR3 comprises 18 residues. Germline CDR1 and CDR2: SNHLY and FYNNEI. Trimming cost V 7 bases and J 3 bases, with 25 bases left between them. The CDR3 is CASNRLPPGRFNYNEQFF. CDR3 nucleotide sequence: TGTGCCAGCAACCGACTCCCGCCCGGGAGATTTAACTACAATGAGCAGTTCTTC.

The sample holds a few counts of this clonotype. This sequence joins TRBV10-3 and TRBJ2-1, with TRBD2 matching over 9 bases. CDR1 and CDR2 from the germline V gene are ENHRY and SYGVKD. The trim removed 3 bases at V and 8 bases at J, leaving 5 bases unmatched. This CDR3 has 14 amino acids. CDR3 DNA: TGTGCCATCAGTGATAAGCGGGAGGCCTATGAGCAGTTCTTC. It encodes CAISDKREAYEQFF.